Shown below are 8 T cell receptor beta chains from a single sample sequenced in a study of cytotoxic CD8 clonotypes in ibrutinib-treated CLL (dated by TCRdb to the early 2020s). Library creation used the immunoSEQ multiplex PCR assay. Not all clones reach the TCRdb copy of this immuneACCESS table, which keeps in-frame sequences only. Checked studies attribute under half of the gap to unresolved V genes and leave the rest unexplained. The sample includes some 70,000 clones, with approximately 90% observed a single time. The ten largest clones take up approximately 3% of the sample. The sample's time point label, decoded: more than 10 months on ibrutinib. This specimen was PBMCs, taken after 12 months of ibrutinib treatment. Source of these receptors: a human donor with chronic lymphocytic leukemia.

The V gene is TRBV29-1, the J gene TRBJ2-7; 7 nucleotides match TRBD2. The ends lost 7 bases at V and 0 bases at J; junction bases unmatched: 12. The CDR3 loop spans 15 amino acids. Germline V gene lookup returns CDR1 SQVTM and CDR2 ANQGSEA. The CDR3 loop reads CSACFEGGPSYEQYF. Written as DNA, the CDR3 is TGCAGCGCCTGTTTCGAGGGAGGGCCCTCCTACGAGCAGTACTTC.

This chain connects TRBV4-2 to TRBJ2-5; D is perhaps TRBD1 (6 bases). CDR3 length: 16 amino acids. Germline V gives CDR1 LGHNA, CDR2 YNFKEQ. The germline V and J ends were trimmed by 3 bases and 5 bases, with 19 bases remaining between them. CDR3 amino acids: CASSQTGTSPGETQYF. CDR3 sequence (DNA): TGTGCCAGCAGCCAGACCGGGACATCCCCTGGGGAGACCCAGTACTTC.

CDR3 in DNA: TGTGCCAGCAGAAGGTTAGAGGTTCGTCAGCCCCAGCATTTT. Its protein is CASRRLEVRQPQHF. The chain employs TRBV28 and TRBJ1-5; unclear D gene. The CDR3 consists of 14 residues. Germline values: CDR1 MDHEN, CDR2 SYDVKM. Trimming stripped 6 bases from V and 6 bases from J, with 15 bases between.

This clone was seen once. This chain connects TRBV11-2 to TRBJ2-3; D is ambiguous. Trimming removed 0 bases at V and 1 base at J, with 14 bases between. CDR3 length: 17 residues. Germline V gene data show CDR1 as SGHAT and CDR2 as FQNNGV. CDR3 residues: CASSLDHGTGRTDTQYF. The CDR3 DNA reads TGTGCCAGCAGCTTAGATCATGGCACGGGCCGCACAGATACGCAGTATTTT.

The chain is built from TRBV28 and TRBJ2-2; 7 positions match TRBD1. This CDR3 contains 20 residues. The V segment lost 3 bases and the J segment 6 bases; nucleotides outside the gene matches: 22. The germline V gene encodes CDR1 MDHEN and CDR2 SYDVKM. CDR3 DNA: TGTGCCAGCAGTTTCAGGCTAATCAGAAGGACAGGAAGAGGGTCCGGGGAGCTGTTTTTT. Translated, it gives CASSFRLIRRTGRGSGELFF.

Worth noting for this clone: A read error may produce the germline difference seen at one junction end. The chain uses TRBV9 and TRBJ2-7; a weak D match, TRBD2 (6 bases). CDR3 length equals 12 residues. CDR1 is SGDLS, CDR2 YYNGEE, per germline. CDR3 amino acids: CASSSRGWDLHF. For the CDR3, the DNA is TGTGCCAGCAGCTCCCGGGGATGGGACTTGCACTTC.

This clone was picked up one time. The rearrangement links TRBV7-8 to TRBJ2-6; D possibly corresponds to TRBD1 (5 bases). The V end lost 3 bases, the J end lost 1 base, and 10 bases lay between the germline ends. The CDR3 has 16 residues. Germline V CDR1 and CDR2: SGHVS, FQNEAQ. This CDR3 reads CASSFRVQSGANVLTF. In DNA, the CDR3 is TGTGCCAGCAGCTTCAGGGTTCAATCTGGGGCCAACGTCCTGACTTTC.

The chain carries TRBV5-1 and TRBJ2-1; TRBD2 matches at 11 bases. Germline CDR1 is SGHRS and CDR2 is YFSETQ. There are 15 residues in the CDR3. The junction had 4 bases not matched to a gene; V was cut back by 4 bases and J by 4 bases. CDR3 sequence (DNA): TGCGCCAGCAGCACCGGGACTAGCGGATACAATGAGCAGTTCTTC. It specifies CASSTGTSGYNEQFF.